This TCR beta chain was documented in a study of blood T cells in healthy people across ages. This clonotype was seen a handful of times. Its antigen remains unidentified. Donation came from healthy Caucasian individuals in Russia who were aged about 6 to 100. Using a J-beta primer mix together with a sample-barcoded 5' primer, a second PCR was run for about 6 to 12 cycles. MiXCR, applied by TCRdb to the 5' RACE reads, yields one record per CDR3 protein. The table records around 970,000 distinct CDR3 sequences, roughly 51% of them present only once. Looked up from germline, CDR1 is SQVTM and CDR2 is ANQGSEA. Trimming removed 3 bases from V and 2 bases from J, with 10 bases in between. The CDR3 has 13 residues. Study-level findings and limits: There were more naive CD4+ cells and higher diversity in long-lived donors than in aged donors.

This sequence originates from a woman aged 55 to 70 in good health. Sequences were obtained from blood. The chain combines TRBV29-1 with TRBJ1-2, with D tentatively TRBD1 (5 bases). The CDR3 sequence is CSVEGLTNYGYTF. The CDR3 region has the DNA TGCAGCGTTGAGGGACTCACAAACTATGGCTACACCTTC.